This TCR beta chain was sequenced for a study of T cells after yellow fever vaccination. In this sample, this clonotype turned up a few times. This CDR3 contains 13 residues. V trimming: 7 bases; J trimming: 3 bases; junction bases outside the gene matches: 5. Using its own MiXCR run on the 5' RACE reads, TCRdb lists one record per CDR3 protein. This sample yields around 360,000 distinct CDR3 sequences, of which around 10% are seen a single time; roughly 18% belongs to the top ten. The sequencing used PBMCs, collected on the day of the first yellow fever vaccination. This rearrangement joins TRBV12-3 or TRBV12-4 to TRBJ2-7, with 8 nucleotides matching TRBD1. This receptor was obtained from a man aged 18 to 35 who received the YFV17D yellow fever vaccine. The CDR3 DNA reads as TGTGCCAGCAAGCCCGGGACAGGCTACGAGCAGTACTTC. Protein sequence: CASKPGTGYEQYF.